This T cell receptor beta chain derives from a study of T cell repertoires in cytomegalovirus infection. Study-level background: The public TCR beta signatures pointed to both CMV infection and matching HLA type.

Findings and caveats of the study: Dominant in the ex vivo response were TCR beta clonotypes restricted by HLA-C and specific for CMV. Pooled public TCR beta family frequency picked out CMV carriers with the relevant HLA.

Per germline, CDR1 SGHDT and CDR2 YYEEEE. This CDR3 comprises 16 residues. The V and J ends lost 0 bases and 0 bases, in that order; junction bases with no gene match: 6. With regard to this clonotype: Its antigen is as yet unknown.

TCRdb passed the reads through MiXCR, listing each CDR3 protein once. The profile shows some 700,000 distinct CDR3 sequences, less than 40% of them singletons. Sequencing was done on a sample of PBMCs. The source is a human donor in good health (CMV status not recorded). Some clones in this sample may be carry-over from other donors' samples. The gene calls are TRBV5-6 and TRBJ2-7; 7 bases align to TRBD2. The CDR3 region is CASSLALAATSYEQYF. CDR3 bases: TGTGCCAGCAGCTTGGCTCTAGCGGCAACCTCCTACGAGCAGTACTTC.